This record covers a single T cell receptor (beta chain). This entry is derived from a study of blood T cell repertoires in COVID-19. As for the study in general: Samples came from the United States, Italy and Spain, spanning acute and convalescent COVID-19. The analysed material was cDNA or gDNA that came from T cells, B-cell-depleted T cells, or PBMCs.

TCRdb's copy holds only in-frame clones and misses some; the assay was immunoSEQ multiplex PCR. Of about 29,000 clones in the sample, 89% are singletons; the top ten hold roughly 3.5%. The CDR3 is 16 amino acids. The trim removed 5 bases at V and 5 bases at J, leaving 6 bases unmatched. Germline CDR1 reads SGHTA; CDR2 reads FQGNSA. Source material: peripheral blood. The TCR comes from a human donor in a cohort sampled during active COVID-19. J is TRBJ2-5 and V is TRBV7-2, with TRBD2 identical over 15 bases. The CDR3 DNA is TGTGCCAGCAGCCCGGGACTAGCGGGGGGCTATGAGACCCAGTACTTC. It translates to CASSPGLAGGYETQYF.